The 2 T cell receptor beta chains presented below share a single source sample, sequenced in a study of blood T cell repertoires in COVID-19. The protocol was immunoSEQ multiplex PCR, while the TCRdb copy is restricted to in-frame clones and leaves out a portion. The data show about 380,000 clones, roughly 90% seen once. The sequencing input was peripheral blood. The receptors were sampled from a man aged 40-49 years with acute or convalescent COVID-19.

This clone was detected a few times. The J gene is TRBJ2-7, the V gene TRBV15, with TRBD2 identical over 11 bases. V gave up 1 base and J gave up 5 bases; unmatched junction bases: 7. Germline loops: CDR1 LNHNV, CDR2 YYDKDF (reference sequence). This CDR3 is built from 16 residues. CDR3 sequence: CATSRVLAGVSNEQYF. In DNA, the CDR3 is TGTGCCACCAGCAGAGTACTAGCGGGAGTATCGAACGAGCAGTACTTC.

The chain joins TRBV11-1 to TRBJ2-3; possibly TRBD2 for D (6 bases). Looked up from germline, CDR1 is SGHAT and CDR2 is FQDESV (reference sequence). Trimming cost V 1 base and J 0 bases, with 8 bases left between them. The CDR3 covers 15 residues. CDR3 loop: CASSLGGDSTDTQYF. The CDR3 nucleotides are TGTGCCAGCAGCTTAGGGGGGGACAGCACAGATACGCAGTATTTT.